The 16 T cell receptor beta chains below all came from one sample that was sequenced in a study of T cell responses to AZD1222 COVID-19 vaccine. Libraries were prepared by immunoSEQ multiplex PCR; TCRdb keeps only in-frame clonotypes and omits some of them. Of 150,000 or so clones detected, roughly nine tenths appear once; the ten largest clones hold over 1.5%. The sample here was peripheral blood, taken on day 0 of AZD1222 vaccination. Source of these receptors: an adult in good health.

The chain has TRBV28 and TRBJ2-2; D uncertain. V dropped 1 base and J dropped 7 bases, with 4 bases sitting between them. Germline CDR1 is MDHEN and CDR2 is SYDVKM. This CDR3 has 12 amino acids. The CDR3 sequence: CASSLLNGELFF. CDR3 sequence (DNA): TGTGCCAGCAGTTTATTAAACGGGGAGCTGTTTTTT.

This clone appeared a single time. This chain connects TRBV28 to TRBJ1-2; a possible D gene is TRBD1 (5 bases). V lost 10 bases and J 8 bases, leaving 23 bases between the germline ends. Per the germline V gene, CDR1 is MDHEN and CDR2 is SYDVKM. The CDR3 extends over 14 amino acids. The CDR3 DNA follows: TGTGCCATCTTTCTTGGGCAGGAGGGGATCGGCTACACCTTC. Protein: CAIFLGQEGIGYTF.

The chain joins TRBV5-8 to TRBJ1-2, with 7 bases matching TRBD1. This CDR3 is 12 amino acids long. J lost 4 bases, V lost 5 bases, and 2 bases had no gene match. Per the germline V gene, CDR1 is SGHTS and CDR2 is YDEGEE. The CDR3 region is CASSRDSYGYTF. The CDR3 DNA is TGTGCCAGCAGTCGGGACAGCTATGGCTACACCTTC.

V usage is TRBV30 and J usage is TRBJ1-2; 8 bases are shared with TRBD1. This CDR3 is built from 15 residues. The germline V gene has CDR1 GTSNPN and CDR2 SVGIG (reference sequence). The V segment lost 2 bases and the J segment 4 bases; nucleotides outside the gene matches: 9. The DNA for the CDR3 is TGTGCCTGGAGTCCCGACAGGGGACTGGGCTATGGCTACACCTTC. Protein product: CAWSPDRGLGYGYTF.

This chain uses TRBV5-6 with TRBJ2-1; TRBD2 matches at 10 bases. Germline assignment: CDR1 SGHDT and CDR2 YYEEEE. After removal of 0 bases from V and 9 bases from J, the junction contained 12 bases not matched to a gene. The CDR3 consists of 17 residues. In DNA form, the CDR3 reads TGTGCCAGCAGCTTGGGGCGGCTAGCGGGGGCCCCGGGTGAGCAGTTCTTC. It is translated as CASSLGRLAGAPGEQFF.

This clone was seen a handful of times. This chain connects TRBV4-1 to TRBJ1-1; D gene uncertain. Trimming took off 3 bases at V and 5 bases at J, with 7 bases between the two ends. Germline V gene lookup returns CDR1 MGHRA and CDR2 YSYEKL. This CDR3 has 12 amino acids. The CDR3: CASSHPGTEAFF. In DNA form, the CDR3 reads TGCGCCAGCAGCCATCCGGGAACTGAAGCTTTCTTT.

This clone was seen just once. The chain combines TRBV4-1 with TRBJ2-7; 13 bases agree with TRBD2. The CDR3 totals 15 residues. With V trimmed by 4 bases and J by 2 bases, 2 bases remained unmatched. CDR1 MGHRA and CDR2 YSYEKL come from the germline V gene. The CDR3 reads CASSPGLAGAYEQYF. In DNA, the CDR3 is TGCGCCAGCAGCCCCGGACTAGCGGGGGCCTACGAGCAGTACTTC.

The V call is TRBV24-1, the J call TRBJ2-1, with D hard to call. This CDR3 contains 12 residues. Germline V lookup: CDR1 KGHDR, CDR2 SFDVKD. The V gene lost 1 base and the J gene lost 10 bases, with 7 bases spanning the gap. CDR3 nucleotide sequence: TGTGCCACCAGTGATTTTCGCCAGGAGCAGTTCTTC. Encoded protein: CATSDFRQEQFF.

The CDR3 reads CASSRKAGVRSDTGELFF. In DNA form, the CDR3 reads TGTGCCAGCAGTAGAAAGGCAGGGGTTAGGTCGGACACCGGGGAGCTGTTTTTT. The gene calls are TRBV25-1 and TRBJ2-2; possibly TRBD1 for D (6 bases). The ends were cut back, 5 bases at V and 3 bases at J, with 22 bases in the middle. Germline CDR1 is MGHDK and CDR2 is SYGVNS. The CDR3 is 18 residues long.

The CDR3 region is CASSPPGQPNEKLFF. As DNA, the CDR3 is TGTGCCAGCAGCCCCCCGGGACAACCTAATGAAAAACTGTTTTTT. This chain connects TRBV9 to TRBJ1-4; D is perhaps TRBD1 (6 bases). The CDR3 has 15 residues. With 4 bases removed from V and 3 bases from J, the gap between germline ends came to 13 bases. Per the germline V gene, CDR1 is SGDLS and CDR2 is YYNGEE.

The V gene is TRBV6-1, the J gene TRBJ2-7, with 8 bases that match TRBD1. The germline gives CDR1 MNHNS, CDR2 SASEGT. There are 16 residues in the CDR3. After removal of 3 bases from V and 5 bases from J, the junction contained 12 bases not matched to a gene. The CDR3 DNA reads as TGTGCCAGCAGTGATCTACTAACGGACAGGGCTCACGAGCAGTACTTC. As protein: CASSDLLTDRAHEQYF.

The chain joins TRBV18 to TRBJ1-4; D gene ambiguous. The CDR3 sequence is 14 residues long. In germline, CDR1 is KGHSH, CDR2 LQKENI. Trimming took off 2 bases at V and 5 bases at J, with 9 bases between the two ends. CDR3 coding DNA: TGTGCCAGCTCACCATTGGCAGGAAATGAAAAACTGTTTTTT. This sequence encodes CASSPLAGNEKLFF.

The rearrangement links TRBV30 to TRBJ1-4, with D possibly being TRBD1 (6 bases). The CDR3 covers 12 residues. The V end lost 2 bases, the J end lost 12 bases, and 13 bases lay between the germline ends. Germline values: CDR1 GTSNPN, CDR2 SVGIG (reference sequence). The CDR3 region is CAWSFSGDELFF. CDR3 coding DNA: TGTGCCTGGAGTTTCTCAGGGGACGAACTGTTTTTT.

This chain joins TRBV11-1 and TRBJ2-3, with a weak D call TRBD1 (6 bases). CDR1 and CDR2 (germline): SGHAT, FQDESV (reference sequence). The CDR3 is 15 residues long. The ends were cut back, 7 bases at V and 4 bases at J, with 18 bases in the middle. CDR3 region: CASTPQGFSADTQYF. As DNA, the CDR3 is TGTGCCAGCACCCCCCAGGGGTTTTCCGCAGATACGCAGTATTTT.

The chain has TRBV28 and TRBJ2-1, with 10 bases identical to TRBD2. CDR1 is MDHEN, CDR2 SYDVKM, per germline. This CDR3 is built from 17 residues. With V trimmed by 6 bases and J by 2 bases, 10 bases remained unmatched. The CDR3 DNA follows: TGTGCCAGCAGAGAGCGGGGAAGCGGGAGGGCCTACAATGAGCAGTTCTTC. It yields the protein CASRERGSGRAYNEQFF.

The chain's CDR3 is CASSLDGEKLFF. CDR3 nucleotide sequence: TGTGCCAGCAGTTTGGATGGGGAAAAACTGTTTTTT. The V gene is TRBV12-3 or TRBV12-4, the J gene TRBJ1-4; unclear D gene. V was shortened by 3 bases and J by 8 bases, with 7 bases between the two germline ends. This CDR3 comprises 12 residues.